The 25 T cell receptor beta chains listed next were all sequenced from one sample in a study of T cell responses to AZD1222 COVID-19 vaccine (dated by TCRdb to the early 2020s). The library came from the immunoSEQ multiplex PCR assay. Held by TCRdb, this immuneACCESS table contains in-frame sequences only and omits some clones. Under half of the omission traces to an unresolved V gene where checked; the cause of the rest is unknown. The table for this sample lists tens of thousands of clones; around 85% of them were counted only once. The ten largest clonotypes hold over 15% of the sample. This specimen's time point label, per the study, means: baseline before first vaccination. Sequences were derived from peripheral blood, sampled on day 0 of AZD1222 vaccination. These receptors all come from an adult in good health.

The V gene is TRBV19, the J gene TRBJ2-3; TRBD2 aligns across 12 bases. Trimming took 7 bases from V and 3 from J; bases not matched to a gene: 11. Per germline, CDR1 LNHDA and CDR2 SQIVND (reference sequence). The CDR3 spans 17 residues. CDR3 sequence: CASKDRLAGAGTDTQYF. As DNA, the CDR3 is TGTGCCAGTAAGGATCGACTAGCGGGAGCCGGTACAGATACGCAGTATTTT.

The rearrangement uses TRBV19 and TRBJ1-5; D is uncertain. Germline V gene sequence: CDR1 LNHDA, CDR2 SQIVND (reference sequence). Trimming cost V 5 bases and J 13 bases, with 3 bases left between them. The CDR3 covers 8 residues. In DNA, the CDR3 is TGTGCCAGTAGTGCACAGCATTTT. Translation: CASSAQHF.

The rearrangement uses TRBV21-1 and TRBJ2-2; the table assigns TRBD1, which was not confirmed against the DNA. TRBV21-1 constitutes a pseudogene. This CDR3 region has 15 residues. The CDR3 DNA is TGTGCCAGCAGCAAAGGGACAGGGGGCACCGGGGAGCTGTTTTTT. Its translation: CASSKGTGGTGELFF.

Written as DNA, the CDR3 is TGCGCCAGCAGCCAAGGTCTGGGGGCTGAGACCCAGTACTTC. It yields the protein CASSQGLGAETQYF. The chain links TRBV4-3 to TRBJ2-5, with D possibly TRBD1 on 6 matching bases. Germline CDR1 reads LGHNA; CDR2 reads YSLEER. V lost 1 base and J 5 bases, leaving 11 bases between the germline ends. The CDR3 runs 14 residues.

The gene calls are TRBV24-1 and TRBJ2-2; TRBD2 matches 7 bases. Germline V gene lookup returns CDR1 KGHDR and CDR2 SFDVKD. The CDR3 is 18 amino acids. The V gene end was trimmed by 4 bases and the J gene end by 7 bases; junction bases not matched to a gene: 17. The CDR3 here is CATSDVGTGLAEIGELFF. CDR3 coding DNA: TGTGCCACCAGTGACGTTGGGACTGGGCTAGCGGAAATCGGGGAGCTGTTTTTT.

This chain uses TRBV5-5 with TRBJ1-5, with no clear D. The CDR3 has 15 residues. CDR1 and CDR2 from the germline V gene are SGHKS and YYEKEE (reference sequence). V lost 0 bases to trimming and J lost 4 bases, with 11 bases between them. In nucleotides, the CDR3 is TGTGCCAGCAGCTTGGTAGCAGTATTTAATCAGCCCCAGCATTTT. It codes for CASSLVAVFNQPQHF. The complete variable domain, with remaining parts taken from reference TRBV5-5 and TRBJ1-5, reads DAGVTQSPTHLIKTRGQQVTLRCSPISGHKSVSWYQQVLGQGPQFIFQYYEKEERGRGNFPDRFSARQFPNYSSELNVNALLLGDSALYLCASSLVAVFNQPQHFGDGTRLSIL.

This clone occurred a few times. V and J are TRBV28 and TRBJ2-2; 7 bases line up with TRBD2. The germline V gene encodes CDR1 MDHEN and CDR2 SYDVKM. V was clipped by 6 bases and J by 8 bases; unmatched bases: 12. The CDR3 has 15 residues. CDR3 in DNA: TGTGCCAGCAGCCACCGGGGACTACCCGTAGGGGAGCTGTTTTTT. Amino acids: CASSHRGLPVGELFF.

J is TRBJ2-1 and V is TRBV4-1, with a weak D call TRBD2 (5 bases). V was clipped by 0 bases and J by 5 bases, with 14 bases between them. This CDR3 comprises 16 residues. Per the germline V gene, CDR1 is MGHRA and CDR2 is YSYEKL. The CDR3 loop reads CASSQDEGLGHNEQFF. CDR3 bases: TGCGCCAGCAGCCAAGACGAGGGCCTTGGTCACAATGAGCAGTTCTTC.

This clone was recorded once. The chain combines TRBV7-9 with TRBJ1-4; possibly TRBD1 for D (6 bases). Trimming pared 5 bases from V and 2 bases from J, leaving 9 bases between. The CDR3 is 14 amino acids. Germline V gene data show CDR1 as SEHNR and CDR2 as FQNEAQ (reference sequence). CDR3 residues: CASSADRTNEKLFF. The CDR3 nucleotides are TGTGCCAGCAGCGCCGACAGGACTAATGAAAAACTGTTTTTT. The whole variable domain, filled in from reference TRBV7-9 and TRBJ1-4, reads DTGVSQNPRHKITKRGQNVTFRCDPISEHNRLYWYRQTLGQGPEFLTYFQNEAQLEKSRLLSDRFSAERPKGSFSTLEIQRTEQGDSAMYLCASSADRTNEKLFFGSGTQLSVL.

The V call is TRBV19, the J call TRBJ2-7, with TRBD2 identical over 10 bases. The CDR3 covers 14 residues. With 7 bases clipped from V and 0 bases from J, the junction kept 3 bases outside the gene matches. From germline, CDR1 is LNHDA and CDR2 SQIVND (reference sequence). CDR3: CASNPSGSSYEQYF. CDR3 in DNA: TGTGCCAGTAACCCTAGCGGGAGCTCCTACGAGCAGTACTTC.

Details on this clone: The junction does not match germline at one end; this may be a read error. CDR3 sequence (DNA): TGTGCTAGCAGCCTATCAGGGACAGAGTTCGATGAGCAGTTCTTC. This gives the protein CASSLSGTEFDEQFF. The chain employs TRBV7-7 and TRBJ2-1; 7 bases map to TRBD1. CDR1 and CDR2 (germline): SSHAT, FNYEAQ (reference sequence). The CDR3 covers 15 residues.

The J gene is TRBJ2-3, the V gene TRBV7-2; 11 bases align to TRBD2. This CDR3 is built from 17 residues. Germline CDR1 and CDR2: SGHTA and FQGNSA. V shed 5 bases, J shed 3 bases, and the junction held 10 bases outside the gene matches. The CDR3 region has the DNA TGTGCCAGCAGCCCTATATTAGCGGGAGGGCCAACAGATACGCAGTATTTT. Translating it yields CASSPILAGGPTDTQYF.

This chain uses TRBV5-1 with TRBJ2-1; 8 bases are a match to TRBD2. Germline V gene data show CDR1 as SGHRS and CDR2 as YFSETQ. The CDR3 loop spans 13 amino acids. Germline trimming cut 0 bases from V and 10 bases from J; bases unmatched to any gene: 3. CDR3 sequence reads: CASSLAGRGEQFF. The CDR3 DNA sequence: TGCGCCAGCAGCTTGGCCGGGAGGGGCGAGCAGTTCTTC.

This sequence joins TRBV5-4 and TRBJ2-5; D is ambiguous. The CDR3 is 14 amino acids. Trimming cost V 0 bases and J 2 bases, with 8 bases left between them. Germline V gene sequence: CDR1 SGHNT, CDR2 YYREEE (reference sequence). DNA for the CDR3: TGTGCCAGCAGCTTGGTGGCCCAGCAAGAGACCCAGTACTTC. It specifies CASSLVAQQETQYF.

The chain joins TRBV6-5 to TRBJ1-3; no reliable D call. V lost 3 bases, J lost 0 bases, and 12 bases lay in between. CDR3 size: 16 residues. From germline, CDR1 is MNHEY and CDR2 SVGAGI. CDR3 loop: CASSYGQATSGNTIYF. The CDR3, as DNA: TGTGCCAGCAGTTATGGGCAGGCGACCTCTGGAAACACCATATATTTT.

The rearrangement uses TRBV28 and TRBJ2-3; 8 bases line up with TRBD2. The CDR3 has 15 residues. The J segment lost 2 bases and the V segment lost 5 bases, leaving 6 bases of the junction unmatched. Germline V gene data show CDR1 as MDHEN and CDR2 as SYDVKM. For the CDR3, the DNA is TGTGCCAGCAGTGCGATTAGCGGGATCACAGATACGCAGTATTTT. Translated, it gives CASSAISGITDTQYF.

V usage is TRBV6-1 and J usage is TRBJ2-7; D may be TRBD1 or TRBD2 (5 bases each). Germline-derived CDR1 and CDR2 are MNHNS and SASEGT. Trimming removed 2 bases at V and 1 base at J, with 15 bases between. The CDR3 has 16 residues. In DNA form, the CDR3 reads TGTGCCAGCAGTGAATGGGGCAATAGCGAGTCCTACGAGCAGTACTTC. This codes for CASSEWGNSESYEQYF.

This chain uses TRBV2 with TRBJ1-1; 7 bases match TRBD1. J gave up 7 bases and V 6 bases, and 8 bases lay outside the gene matches. The germline V gene has CDR1 SNHLY and CDR2 FYNNEI. This CDR3 contains 13 residues. Here the CDR3 DNA reads TGTGCCAGCAGCTACAGGGGAATGGGTGAAGCTTTCTTT. It is translated as CASSYRGMGEAFF.

V gene TRBV5-1 combines with J gene TRBJ2-3; D uncertain. Trimming cost V 2 bases and J 4 bases, with 8 bases left between them. Germline CDR1 and CDR2: SGHRS and YFSETQ. The CDR3 loop spans 13 amino acids. The CDR3: CASSFKGADTQYF. DNA of the CDR3: TGCGCCAGCAGCTTCAAGGGCGCAGATACGCAGTATTTT.

CDR3 region: CASSQPGDFYNEQFF. For the CDR3, the DNA is TGCGCCAGCAGCCAACCCGGGGACTTCTACAATGAGCAGTTCTTC. The gene calls are TRBV4-1 and TRBJ2-1; TRBD2 is a possible D gene (6 bases). The germline gives CDR1 MGHRA, CDR2 YSYEKL. Trimming shortened V by 2 bases and J by 3 bases, and 11 bases separated the two germline ends. The CDR3 has 15 amino acids.

In this sample, this clone turned up once. V and J are TRBV6-6 and TRBJ1-2, with D hard to call. Germline assignment: CDR1 MNHNY and CDR2 SVGAGI (reference sequence). This CDR3 region has 15 residues. Trimming pared 2 bases from V and 2 bases from J, leaving 12 bases between. The CDR3 region has the DNA TGTGCCAGCAGTTACCCATCGGAAGGAAACTATGGCTACACCTTC. Translating it yields CASSYPSEGNYGYTF.

This clone is a singleton in its sample. V is TRBV11-3 and J is TRBJ2-2, with 12 positions matching TRBD2. The CDR3 covers 15 residues. CDR1 SGHNT and CDR2 YENEEA come from the germline V gene. Trimming removed 6 bases from V and 6 bases from J; junction bases left unmatched: 5. The CDR3 loop is CASSQTSGSSGELFF. CDR3 sequence (DNA): TGTGCCAGCAGTCAGACTAGCGGGAGTTCCGGGGAGCTGTTTTTT.

The chain joins TRBV7-9 to TRBJ2-7; TRBD2 is a possible D gene (6 bases). Germline CDR1 and CDR2: SEHNR and FQNEAQ (reference sequence). The V end lost 4 bases, the J end lost 3 bases, and 10 bases lay between the germline ends. This CDR3 contains 13 residues. The CDR3 spells CASSSTSIYEQYF. The CDR3 DNA reads TGTGCCAGCAGCTCGACTAGTATCTACGAGCAGTACTTC.

This sequence joins TRBV5-1 and TRBJ1-1, with D hard to call. Deletions cut 4 bases from V and 3 bases from J, with 10 bases between. CDR1 SGHRS and CDR2 YFSETQ come from the germline V gene. This CDR3 spans 13 amino acids. CDR3 residues: CASSPSKYTEAFF. DNA of the CDR3: TGCGCCAGCAGCCCCTCCAAGTACACTGAAGCTTTCTTT.

The V and J genes are TRBV5-5 and TRBJ1-4, with 9 bases aligning to TRBD1. Germline loops: CDR1 SGHKS, CDR2 YYEKEE (reference sequence). Trimming at V came to 2 bases and at J to 5 bases, leaving 7 bases not matched to a gene. This CDR3 region has 16 residues. The CDR3 is CASSFHWTGDNEKLFF. The CDR3 DNA reads TGTGCCAGCAGCTTTCACTGGACAGGGGACAATGAAAAACTGTTTTTT.